Given below is one T cell receptor (beta chain) in context. With 3 bases clipped from V and 8 bases from J, the junction kept 11 bases outside the gene matches. The CDR3 totals 16 residues. CDR1 and CDR2 from the germline V gene are SGHVS and FNYEAQ. These data come from a study of blood T cell repertoires in COVID-19. Profiling relied on immunoSEQ multiplex PCR, and the TCRdb table lists in-frame clones only, not all of them. The sample shows 50,000 to 80,000 clones, approximately 90% of them seen only once. V is TRBV7-6 and J is TRBJ2-1; 9 bases fit TRBD1. Sequenced material: PBMCs or T cells enriched from blood (not recorded which). The sequence derives from a middle-aged woman who had recovered from COVID-19. CDR3 in DNA: TGTGCCAGCAGCTTCGATGCCCCGGGACAGGGTTATGAGCAGTTCTTC. Its translation is CASSFDAPGQGYEQFF.